These T cell receptor beta chains were read from a single sample in a study of identical twins. TCRdb reprocessed the 5' RACE reads with MiXCR, giving one entry per CDR3 protein. The data hold around 1.7 million distinct CDR3 sequences, with roughly 35% observed a single time. Sequenced material: cord blood. All receptors come from a newborn girl in good health. The CDR3 runs from the conserved cysteine through the conserved F or W. A D gene is named only where the DNA matches it firmly. Size tells how often a clone was seen (once, few, many) or the class of an expanded clone, and some rows leave it out.

v_call	clone_size	d_call	j_call	cdr3_aa	cdr3_nt
TRBV4-2	NA	TRBD2	TRBJ2-5	CASSLRRVHSGGHLGETQYF	TGTGCCAGCAGCCTGCGAAGGGTTCATAGCGGGGGCCACCTTGGAGAGACCCAGTACTTC
TRBV24-1	NA	NA	TRBJ2-3	CATSDPAGAQTDTQYF	TGTGCCACCAGTGATCCCGCGGGCGCCCAGACAGATACGCAGTATTTT
TRBV28	few	TRBD2	TRBJ2-7	CASSPITSGWYEQYF	TGTGCCAGCAGTCCGATTACTAGCGGCTGGTACGAGCAGTACTTC
TRBV10-3	few	NA	TRBJ1-6	CAISEGGIPNNSPLHF	TGTGCCATCAGTGAGGGCGGCATTCCTAACAATTCACCCCTCCACTTT
TRBV20-1	few	TRBD1	TRBJ2-5	CSAPGGEGTGYLETQYF	TGCAGTGCCCCTGGAGGGGAAGGGACAGGCTACTTGGAGACCCAGTACTTC
TRBV5-1	few	NA	TRBJ2-5	CASSLPVVQETQYF	TGCGCCAGCAGCTTGCCCGTAGTCCAAGAGACCCAGTACTTC
TRBV20-1	NA	TRBD1	TRBJ1-4	CSARDLGTGNEKLFF	TGCAGTGCTAGAGATCTAGGGACAGGGAATGAAAAACTGTTTTTT
TRBV4-1	NA	TRBD2	TRBJ2-5	CASSQPAGGPGSYNEQYF	TGCGCCAGCAGCCAACCAGCGGGGGGGCCGGGCTCCTACAATGAGCAGTACTTC
TRBV9	once	TRBD2	TRBJ2-5	CASRTSGQEAQYF	TGTGCCAGCAGGACTAGCGGGCAAGAGGCCCAGTACTTC
TRBV12-3/TRBV12-4	many	NA	TRBJ1-2	CASSLARTAYGYTF	TGTGCCAGCAGTTTAGCGCGGACAGCGTATGGCTACACCTTC
TRBV4-1	NA	TRBD1	TRBJ1-4	CASRVGQGGYEKLFF	TGCGCCAGCAGGGTAGGACAGGGGGGATATGAAAAACTGTTTTTT
TRBV6-2/TRBV6-3	NA	NA	TRBJ2-7	CASSSKSSHEQYF	TGTGCCAGCAGTTCCAAATCAAGCCACGAGCAGTACTTC
TRBV21-1	few	NA	TRBJ2-7	CASSKTSGIDEQYF	TGTGCCAGCAGCAAGACTAGCGGGATCGACGAGCAGTACTTC
TRBV6-5	few	NA	TRBJ2-3	CASSYPEESTDTQYF	TGTGCCAGCAGTTACCCGGAGGAGTCCACAGATACGCAGTATTTT
TRBV11-2	NA	TRBD2	TRBJ2-1	CASSFPGLAAYNEQFF	TGTGCCAGCAGCTTTCCGGGACTAGCGGCCTACAATGAGCAGTTCTTC
TRBV5-1	NA	NA	TRBJ1-5	CARLIPGDTQHF	TGCGCCCGACTTATTCCAGGAGATACGCAGCATTTT
TRBV7-2	NA	NA	TRBJ2-2	CASSLNGLVGNTGELFF	TGTGCCAGCAGCTTAAACGGCCTAGTGGGGAACACCGGGGAGCTGTTTTTT
TRBV2	NA	TRBD2	TRBJ2-7	CASISGLASRGVEQYF	TGTGCCAGCATTTCGGGACTAGCGTCGCGAGGTGTTGAGCAGTACTTC
TRBV6-5	NA	NA	TRBJ1-5	CASSYSNTGNQPQHF	TGTGCCAGCAGTTACTCGAATACGGGGAATCAGCCCCAGCATTTT
TRBV20-1	few	TRBD2	TRBJ2-1	CSASSGLDPYNEQFF	TGCAGTGCTAGCTCGGGACTAGACCCTTACAATGAGCAGTTCTTC
TRBV6-1	NA	NA	TRBJ1-1	CASSANWLFF	TGTGCCAGCAGCGCGAACTGGCTTTTCTTT
TRBV20-1	few	TRBD2	TRBJ2-1	CSAKPLAGGNEQFF	TGCAGTGCTAAGCCGCTAGCGGGGGGCAATGAGCAGTTCTTC
TRBV10-3	few	NA	TRBJ2-7	CAISRVRDRATYEQYF	TGTGCCATCAGCCGCGTCCGGGATAGGGCGACCTACGAGCAGTACTTC
TRBV11-2	many	NA	TRBJ2-7	CASSSNEQYF	TGTGCCAGCAGTTCAAACGAGCAGTACTTC
TRBV4-1	NA	NA	TRBJ2-7	CASSPAASGTYEQYF	TGCGCCAGCAGCCCAGCGGCCTCAGGTACCTACGAGCAGTACTTC
TRBV6-1	few	TRBD2	TRBJ2-5	CASSVTSGAETQYF	TGTGCCAGCAGTGTGACTAGCGGGGCGGAGACCCAGTACTTC
TRBV4-2	many	NA	TRBJ2-7	CASSQDKGYEQYF	TGTGCCAGCAGCCAAGATAAGGGCTACGAGCAGTACTTC
TRBV27	NA	TRBD2	TRBJ2-2	CASSLFGGGALGELFF	TGTGCCAGCAGTTTATTCGGCGGGGGGGCCCTCGGGGAGCTGTTTTTT
TRBV7-8	NA	TRBD1	TRBJ2-1	CASSLVTGGAYNEQFF	TGTGCCAGCAGCTTGGTGACAGGGGGCGCTTACAATGAGCAGTTCTTC
TRBV5-1	few	NA	TRBJ2-5	CASSLAIGHQETQYF	TGCGCCAGCAGCTTGGCCATAGGCCACCAAGAGACCCAGTACTTC
TRBV4-1	NA	NA	TRBJ2-5	CASSQAGHHDEETQYF	TGCGCCAGCAGCCAAGCGGGACACCATGATGAAGAGACCCAGTACTTC
TRBV21-1	NA	NA	TRBJ2-1	CASSKGVGVPYYNEQFF	TGTGCCAGCAGCAAAGGGGTAGGAGTCCCTTACTACAATGAGCAGTTCTTC
TRBV7-7	few	NA	TRBJ2-3	CASSLTRENSDTQYF	TGTGCTAGCAGCTTAACTCGGGAGAACTCCGATACGCAGTATTTT
TRBV13	NA	NA	TRBJ2-7	CASSLTGDSEQYF	TGTGCCAGCAGCTTAACGGGTGATAGCGAGCAGTACTTC
TRBV27	NA	NA	TRBJ1-4	CASSFGPGEKLFF	TGTGCCAGCAGTTTCGGCCCTGGTGAAAAACTGTTTTTT
TRBV15	many	NA	TRBJ1-4	CATSRDHATNEKLFF	TGTGCCACCAGCAGAGACCACGCAACTAATGAAAAACTGTTTTTT
TRBV18	NA	NA	TRBJ1-4	CASSAHTGIRSEKLFF	TGTGCCAGCTCAGCCCATACAGGGATCCGCAGCGAAAAACTGTTTTTT
TRBV27	NA	NA	TRBJ2-7	CAIGGRYSYNEQYF	TGTGCCATCGGGGGGCGATACAGTTACAATGAGCAGTACTTC
TRBV5-1	NA	NA	TRBJ1-1	CASSLAFQTEAFF	TGCGCCAGCAGCTTGGCTTTCCAGACTGAAGCTTTCTTT
TRBV10-1	NA	NA	TRBJ1-6	CASRVSSYNSPLHF	TGCGCCAGCAGGGTTAGCTCCTATAATTCACCCCTCCACTTT
TRBV5-1	NA	NA	TRBJ2-7	CASSLGSVREQYF	TGCGCCAGCAGCTTGGGATCCGTGCGGGAGCAGTACTTC
TRBV20-1	few	NA	TRBJ1-1	CSAPGQPNTEAFF	TGCAGTGCCCCTGGGCAGCCGAACACTGAAGCTTTCTTT
TRBV20-1	NA	TRBD2	TRBJ2-5	CSASPTSGRLETQYF	TGCAGTGCTAGTCCTACTAGCGGGAGGCTAGAGACCCAGTACTTC
TRBV4-1	NA	NA	TRBJ1-4	CASSHTFQVGEKLFF	TGCGCCAGCAGCCACACCTTCCAGGTGGGCGAAAAACTGTTTTTT
TRBV20-1	NA	NA	TRBJ2-7	CSTFGPSSYEQYF	TGCAGTACTTTTGGCCCTTCATCCTACGAGCAGTACTTC
TRBV4-1	NA	TRBD2	TRBJ2-2	CASASGRNTGELFF	TGCGCCAGCGCTAGCGGGAGAAACACCGGGGAGCTGTTTTTT
TRBV27	few	TRBD1	TRBJ2-7	CASSIHRGFNEQYF	TGTGCCAGCAGTATCCACAGGGGGTTCAACGAGCAGTACTTC
TRBV4-1	few	TRBD1	TRBJ1-2	CASSQDEGQGWGYTF	TGCGCCAGCAGCCAAGATGAGGGACAGGGCTGGGGCTACACCTTC
TRBV4-1	few	NA	TRBJ2-1	CASSQVLLSLNEQFF	TGCGCCAGCAGCCAGGTGTTACTTTCCCTCAATGAGCAGTTCTTC
TRBV24-1	few	NA	TRBJ2-3	CATSDLGLSTDTQYF	TGTGCCACCAGTGATCTAGGACTCAGCACAGATACGCAGTATTTT
TRBV12-3/TRBV12-4	NA	NA	TRBJ2-5	CASSLGHAGAQETQYF	TGTGCCAGCAGTTTAGGCCATGCGGGGGCACAAGAGACCCAGTACTTC
TRBV2	NA	TRBD2	TRBJ2-3	CARSGTRGADTQYF	TGTGCCCGCAGCGGGACTAGAGGGGCAGATACGCAGTATTTT
TRBV5-6	NA	NA	TRBJ2-1	CASSGIVNNEQFF	TGTGCCAGCAGCGGAATAGTTAACAATGAGCAGTTCTTC
TRBV10-3	NA	TRBD1	TRBJ2-7	CAISPTPGGVEQYF	TGTGCCATCAGTCCCACCCCAGGGGGTGTGGAGCAGTACTTC
TRBV2	NA	NA	TRBJ2-7	CASRQTTNYEQYF	TGTGCCAGCAGGCAGACTACTAACTACGAGCAGTACTTC
TRBV10-3	few	NA	TRBJ2-7	CAISDISRATYEQYF	TGTGCCATCAGTGATATAAGCCGGGCGACCTACGAGCAGTACTTC
TRBV7-9	few	TRBD1	TRBJ1-5	CASSGTGQPQHF	TGTGCCAGCAGCGGGACAGGTCAGCCCCAGCATTTT
TRBV13	NA	NA	TRBJ1-4	CASSSKWTSNEKLFF	TGTGCCAGCAGCTCGAAGTGGACATCTAATGAAAAACTGTTTTTT